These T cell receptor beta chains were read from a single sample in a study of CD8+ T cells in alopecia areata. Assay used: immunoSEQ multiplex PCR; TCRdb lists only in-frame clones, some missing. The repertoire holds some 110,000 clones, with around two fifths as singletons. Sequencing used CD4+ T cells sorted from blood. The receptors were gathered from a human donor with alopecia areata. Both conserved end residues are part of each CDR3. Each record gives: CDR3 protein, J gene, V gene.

CDR3aa: CASSLPNDWTYEQYF
j_gene: TRBJ2-7
v_gene: TRBV28

CDR3aa: CATSRDLASDEQFF
j_gene: TRBJ2-1
v_gene: TRBV15

CDR3aa: CASSSLDRVQETQYF
j_gene: TRBJ2-5
v_gene: TRBV5-6

CDR3aa: CAWSVTGAGSTQYF
j_gene: TRBJ2-3
v_gene: TRBV30

CDR3aa: CASSLVLFSYEQYF
j_gene: TRBJ2-7
v_gene: TRBV7-2

CDR3aa: CASSDIGREERNNEQFF
j_gene: TRBJ2-1
v_gene: TRBV2

CDR3aa: CASSMRGTYGYTF
j_gene: TRBJ1-2
v_gene: TRBV27

CDR3aa: CAISAPPGVRGAYNEQFF
j_gene: TRBJ2-1
v_gene: TRBV6-1

CDR3aa: CASSPPGQGAHGANVLTF
j_gene: TRBJ2-6
v_gene: TRBV18

CDR3aa: CASSLTQSGDTEAFF
j_gene: TRBJ1-1
v_gene: TRBV5-1

CDR3aa: CSVRLGNTEAFF
j_gene: TRBJ1-1
v_gene: TRBV29-1

CDR3aa: CASSPDGTGKYGYTF
j_gene: TRBJ1-2
v_gene: TRBV5-1

CDR3aa: CASSLGGGQGTYEQYF
j_gene: TRBJ2-7
v_gene: TRBV5-1

CDR3aa: CSVGRDRAGELFF
j_gene: TRBJ2-2
v_gene: TRBV29-1

CDR3aa: CASSNRDRNTEAFF
j_gene: TRBJ1-1
v_gene: TRBV2

CDR3aa: CASSLGTDYGYTF
j_gene: TRBJ1-2
v_gene: TRBV7-9

CDR3aa: CSARDLETQYF
j_gene: TRBJ2-5
v_gene: TRBV29-1

CDR3aa: CSVGHNQETQYF
j_gene: TRBJ2-5
v_gene: TRBV29-1

CDR3aa: CASSPLVRPYEQYF
j_gene: TRBJ2-7
v_gene: TRBV18

CDR3aa: CAISVDRAGIQYF
j_gene: TRBJ2-4
v_gene: TRBV10-3

CDR3aa: CASSVTGVPETQYF
j_gene: TRBJ2-5
v_gene: TRBV9

CDR3aa: CASSEGSVLGYTF
j_gene: TRBJ1-2
v_gene: TRBV5-1

CDR3aa: CASRWTGRYEQYF
j_gene: TRBJ2-7
v_gene: TRBV28

CDR3aa: CASKVPGNEQYF
j_gene: TRBJ2-7
v_gene: TRBV28

CDR3aa: CASSRTSGNSYEQYF
j_gene: TRBJ2-7
v_gene: TRBV4-3

CDR3aa: CASSLTPEETQYF
j_gene: TRBJ2-5
v_gene: TRBV7-3

CDR3aa: CASSIAGTGDYGYTF
j_gene: TRBJ1-2
v_gene: TRBV7-2

CDR3aa: CSVGRTGSYEQYF
j_gene: TRBJ2-7
v_gene: TRBV29-1

CDR3aa: CASSRRGIQETQYF
j_gene: TRBJ2-5
v_gene: TRBV5-6

CDR3aa: CASSDLGGPLNEQFF
j_gene: TRBJ2-1
v_gene: TRBV7-2

CDR3aa: CSGELVRSQETQYF
j_gene: TRBJ2-5
v_gene: TRBV29-1

CDR3aa: CASSPMGAGGQETQYF
j_gene: TRBJ2-5
v_gene: TRBV14